Listed here are 9 T cell receptor beta chains from one sample, sequenced in a study of cytomegalovirus exposure and HLA in healthy donors (dated by TCRdb to the late 2010s). Libraries were built with the immunoSEQ multiplex PCR assay. For the multiplex PCR, a mixture combining 60 forward primers for TCR Vbeta segments and 13 reverse primers for TCR Jbeta segments was used. TCRdb took over this immuneACCESS table, retaining in-frame rearrangements with V and J assigned. Such tables are incomplete; in checked studies, under half of the missing clones stem from an unresolved V gene, and the remainder is unexplained. A total of some 140,000 clones appear in this sample, 80% of them only once. Roughly 13% of the sample belongs to the ten largest clones. Sequencing was done on a sample of PBMCs. These receptors all come from a man under 40 in good health and CMV-seropositive.

V is TRBV11-2 and J is TRBJ2-3, with 7 nucleotides matching TRBD1. V trimming: 2 bases; J trimming: 2 bases; junction bases outside the gene matches: 4. The germline gives CDR1 SGHAT, CDR2 FQNNGV. The length of the CDR3 is 15 residues. CDR3 nucleotides: TGTGCCAGCAGCTTAACGGGACAGATCACAGATACGCAGTATTTT. This codes for CASSLTGQITDTQYF.

The V call is TRBV19, the J call TRBJ1-1; D is unclear. Trimming stripped 3 bases from V and 1 base from J, with 9 bases between. Germline assignment: CDR1 LNHDA and CDR2 SQIVND (reference sequence). The CDR3 length is 14 residues. In DNA, the CDR3 is TGTGCCAGTAGTATTATAGGAGAGAACACTGAAGCTTTCTTT. Its protein product is CASSIIGENTEAFF.

On this clone: This sample also contains other DNA sequences that code for the same CDR3. The chain employs TRBV7-9 and TRBJ2-7; possibly TRBD2 for D (7 bases). Germline V CDR1 and CDR2: SEHNR, FQNEAQ (reference sequence). There are 16 residues in the CDR3. Trimming left V 1 base short and J 2 bases short, with 15 bases between. CDR3 region: CASSLGTGGQTYEQYF. CDR3 coding DNA: TGTGCCAGCAGCTTAGGGACGGGGGGACAAACCTACGAGCAGTACTTC. Full variable domain (rest looked up from reference TRBV7-9 and TRBJ2-7): DTGVSQNPRHKITKRGQNVTFRCDPISEHNRLYWYRQTLGQGPEFLTYFQNEAQLEKSRLLSDRFSAERPKGSFSTLEIQRTEQGDSAMYLCASSLGTGGQTYEQYFGPGTRLTVT.

The genes are TRBV2 and TRBJ2-7, with 14 bases matching TRBD2. The trim removed 6 bases at V and 7 bases at J, leaving 5 bases unmatched. The CDR3 runs to 14 residues. Germline V CDR1 and CDR2: SNHLY, FYNNEI. The CDR3 nucleotides are TGTGCCAGCAGAGGACTAGCGGGAGGTGGTGAGCAGTACTTC. Its protein is CASRGLAGGGEQYF.

This clone appeared a few times. CDR3 nucleotide sequence: TGTGCCAGCAGTTTCGGCGGAGGGGAGCAGTACTTC. It yields the protein CASSFGGGEQYF. The chain couples TRBV27 to TRBJ2-7; tentative D call: TRBD2 (6 bases). The germline gives CDR1 MNHEY, CDR2 SMNVEV (reference sequence). This CDR3 contains 12 residues. The germline V and J ends were trimmed by 3 bases and 7 bases, with 10 bases remaining between them.

The chain has TRBV18 and TRBJ2-5, with 8 bases aligning to TRBD1. V lost 4 bases, J lost 3 bases, and 4 bases stayed unmatched. The CDR3 has 14 amino acids. Germline CDR1 is KGHSH and CDR2 is LQKENI. The CDR3 region has the DNA TGTGCCAGCTCACGACAGGGGTGGGAAGAGACCCAGTACTTC. Amino acid sequence: CASSRQGWEETQYF.

CDR3 bases: TGTGCCAGCAGCTTGGCCGGCGGGAGGAACACCGGGGAGCTGTTTTTT. Translating it yields CASSLAGGRNTGELFF. The chain joins TRBV5-6 to TRBJ2-2; TRBD2 aligns across 7 bases. The germline V gene encodes CDR1 SGHDT and CDR2 YYEEEE. Unmatched junction bases numbered 3, after V lost 0 bases and J lost 1 base. CDR3 length equals 16 residues.

The rearrangement joins TRBV6-5 to TRBJ1-3, with a tentative D call TRBD1 (5 bases). Germline V gives CDR1 MNHEY, CDR2 SVGAGI. The CDR3 extends over 14 amino acids. V was shortened by 0 bases and J by 4 bases, with 7 bases between the two germline ends. The CDR3 here is CASSYSGVGNTIYF. The DNA of the CDR3 is TGTGCCAGCAGTTACTCAGGGGTCGGAAACACCATATATTTT.

This clone was counted a single time. The chain combines TRBV30 with TRBJ2-7; a weak D match, TRBD1 (6 bases). Germline CDR1 reads GTSNPN; CDR2 reads SVGIG (reference sequence). The CDR3 loop spans 14 amino acids. Trimming shortened V by 2 bases and J by 2 bases, and 13 bases separated the two germline ends. The CDR3 coding sequence is TGTGCCTGGAGTTTTTACAGGGAAACCTACGAGCAGTACTTC. This codes for CAWSFYRETYEQYF.